What follows is one TCR beta chain and its context. The method was immunoSEQ multiplex PCR; TCRdb's version includes in-frame clones alone and lacks a portion of them. The repertoire includes tens of thousands of clones, about 91% of them detected once, and roughly 6.5% sits in the top ten. This sample is part of a study of T cell changes during pregnancy in multiple sclerosis. The germline V gene encodes CDR1 LNHNV and CDR2 YYDKDF (reference sequence). The CDR3 is 14 residues long. V shed 4 bases and J 2 bases; nucleotides not matched to a gene: 5. This receptor was obtained from a female donor with multiple sclerosis, enrolled in a pregnancy study. The source material was CD8+ T cells from peripheral blood mononuclear cells, sampled in the second trimester of pregnancy. The gene calls are TRBV15 and TRBJ2-7, with 7 bases aligning to TRBD1. CDR3 sequence (DNA): TGTGCCACCAGCACCCGGGACAGTCCCTACGAGCAGTACTTC. It yields the protein CATSTRDSPYEQYF.